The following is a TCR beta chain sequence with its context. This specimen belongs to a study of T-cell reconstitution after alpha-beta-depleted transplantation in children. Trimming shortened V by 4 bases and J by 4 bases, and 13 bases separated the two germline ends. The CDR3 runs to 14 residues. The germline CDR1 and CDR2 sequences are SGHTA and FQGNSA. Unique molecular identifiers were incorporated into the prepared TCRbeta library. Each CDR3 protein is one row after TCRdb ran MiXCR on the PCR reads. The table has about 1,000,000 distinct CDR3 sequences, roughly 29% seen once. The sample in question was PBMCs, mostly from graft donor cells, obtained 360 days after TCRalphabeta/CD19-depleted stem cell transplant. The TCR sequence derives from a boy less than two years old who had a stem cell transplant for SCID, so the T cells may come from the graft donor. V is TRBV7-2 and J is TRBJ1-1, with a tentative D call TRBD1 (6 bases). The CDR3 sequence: CASSSIDRPTEAFF. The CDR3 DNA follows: TGTGCCAGCAGCTCGATCGACAGGCCCACTGAAGCTTTCTTT.